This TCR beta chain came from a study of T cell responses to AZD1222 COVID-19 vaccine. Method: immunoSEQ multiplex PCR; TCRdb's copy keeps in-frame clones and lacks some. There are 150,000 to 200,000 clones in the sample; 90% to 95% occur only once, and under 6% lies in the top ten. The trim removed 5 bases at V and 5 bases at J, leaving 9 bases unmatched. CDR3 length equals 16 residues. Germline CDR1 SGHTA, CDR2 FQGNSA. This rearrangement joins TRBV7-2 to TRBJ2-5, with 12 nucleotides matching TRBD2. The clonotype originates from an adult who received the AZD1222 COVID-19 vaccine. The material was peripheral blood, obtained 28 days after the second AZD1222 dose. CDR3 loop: CASSLPSGRARETQYF. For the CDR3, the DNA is TGTGCCAGCAGCCTACCTAGCGGGAGGGCCAGGGAGACCCAGTACTTC.